These 6 T cell receptor beta chains came from one sample sequenced in a study of blood T cells in healthy people across ages. A J-beta primer mix and a sample-barcoded 5' primer were used in a second PCR of roughly 6 to 11 cycles. TCRdb re-called the 5' RACE reads through MiXCR, storing one row per CDR3 protein. The table lists over 1.5 million distinct CDR3 sequences, just under 50% of them singletons, with over 2% in the top ten. The sample was blood. The receptor set was obtained from a woman aged 40 to 50 in good health.

V usage is TRBV9 and J usage is TRBJ2-1; TRBD2 is a possible D gene (7 bases). Germline V gene data show CDR1 as SGDLS and CDR2 as YYNGEE. The CDR3 extends over 17 amino acids. V lost 0 bases and J lost 0, with 13 bases in between. CDR3 in amino acids: CASSVDGGGLSYNEQFF. Here the CDR3 DNA reads TGTGCCAGCAGCGTAGACGGCGGGGGCCTCTCCTACAATGAGCAGTTCTTC.

In this sample, this clonotype turned up a few times. The chain joins TRBV28 to TRBJ2-7; D uncertain. Germline CDR1 is MDHEN and CDR2 is SYDVKM. This CDR3 spans 12 amino acids. V gave up 8 bases and J gave up 3 bases, with 11 bases separating them. For the CDR3, the DNA is TGTGCCAGCCGCCTAAATCTCTACGAGCAGTACTTC. Its translation: CASRLNLYEQYF.

This clonotype was seen only a few times. J is TRBJ2-5 and V is TRBV7-2, with D perhaps TRBD2 (7 bases). This CDR3 is built from 14 residues. CDR1 is SGHTA and CDR2 is FQGNSA in the germline V gene. Trimming took off 5 bases at V and 4 bases at J, with 14 bases between the two ends. CDR3 in DNA: TGTGCCAGCAGCGTTGGGGGGGCCTCAGAGACCCAGTACTTC. As protein: CASSVGGASETQYF.

The chain links TRBV6-5 to TRBJ2-5; D not resolved. V lost 6 bases, J lost 5 bases, and 22 bases lay in between. CDR1 and CDR2 (germline): MNHEY, SVGAGI. The CDR3 covers 16 residues. CDR3 sequence (DNA): TGTGCCAGCAGAGTCTCGAAGACCTCAATCATGGAGACCCAGTACTTC. This encodes CASRVSKTSIMETQYF.

V and J are TRBV6-5 and TRBJ2-1, with D tentatively TRBD1 (6 bases). V lost 7 bases, J lost 3 bases, and 19 bases lay in between. Germline V gives CDR1 MNHEY, CDR2 SVGAGI. This CDR3 comprises 16 residues. Here the CDR3 DNA reads TGTGCCAGCAAGGCCTTGGCAGGGGAACTCTACAATGAGCAGTTCTTC. It encodes CASKALAGELYNEQFF.

The chain employs TRBV7-2 and TRBJ2-3, with TRBD2 matching 14 bases. The CDR3 totals 16 residues. V gave up 5 bases and J gave up 5 bases; unmatched junction bases: 6. Germline V gene lookup returns CDR1 SGHTA and CDR2 FQGNSA. The CDR3 DNA sequence: TGTGCCAGCAGCACTGGACTAGCGGGGGGTAGAGATACGCAGTATTTT. Amino acid sequence: CASSTGLAGGRDTQYF.